This TCR beta chain was documented in a study of cytomegalovirus exposure and HLA in healthy donors. Background on the study: Some 85 million unique TCRs, all from HLA-typed donors, were included in an early release of the data.

As for this clone: The antigen is not known.

The PCR had 60 Vbeta and 13 Jbeta primers. TCRdb keeps only in-frame clones here, not all; method: immunoSEQ multiplex PCR. This table has approximately 98,000 clones, about 74% appearing once. Donors were nominally healthy when sampled, though unrecorded immune exposures were likely. Study conclusions and caveats: The Asian-associated ancestry cluster reportedly had fewer N-insertions than the 666-donor mean in a later analysis. Among TCR beta chains, those listed as cytomegalovirus-associated numbered some 170.

The CDR3 covers 14 residues. Germline V lookup: CDR1 GTSNPN, CDR2 SVGIG (reference sequence). V lost 4 bases and J lost 3, with 15 bases in between. Sequencing was carried out using PBMCs. The gene calls are TRBV30 and TRBJ1-1, with D uncertain. This TCR was recovered from a male donor in good health and CMV-seronegative. As DNA, the CDR3 is TGTGCCTGGACCGTCCCCGGGCGGGACACTGAAGCTTTCTTT. Protein sequence: CAWTVPGRDTEAFF.